Listed here is a single TCR beta chain. Its antigen is not identified. Healthy people donating bone marrow made up the donors. This specimen belongs to a study of cytomegalovirus exposure and HLA in healthy donors. Study conclusions and caveats: In vitro data verified a few CMV-associated chains as specific for CMV antigens. A later analysis linked a missense variant in DCLRE1C to the trimming of TCR beta V and J genes.

The primer mix had 60 Vbeta and 13 Jbeta primers. Only in-frame clones appear in the TCRdb table, and some are missing; sequencing was by immunoSEQ multiplex PCR. The sample holds 100,000 to 150,000 clones, around 80% seen once. The CDR3 loop spans 13 amino acids. Per the germline V gene, CDR1 is MDHEN and CDR2 is SYDVKM. The germline V and J ends were trimmed by 2 bases and 2 bases, with 7 bases remaining between them. The sample consisted of PBMCs. This sequence joins TRBV28 and TRBJ2-7; D not resolved. This TCR was sampled from a woman aged 40 to 50 in good health and CMV-seronegative. CDR3 in amino acids: CASSLTVAYEQYF. The CDR3 DNA reads TGTGCCAGCAGTTTAACAGTAGCCTACGAGCAGTACTTC.